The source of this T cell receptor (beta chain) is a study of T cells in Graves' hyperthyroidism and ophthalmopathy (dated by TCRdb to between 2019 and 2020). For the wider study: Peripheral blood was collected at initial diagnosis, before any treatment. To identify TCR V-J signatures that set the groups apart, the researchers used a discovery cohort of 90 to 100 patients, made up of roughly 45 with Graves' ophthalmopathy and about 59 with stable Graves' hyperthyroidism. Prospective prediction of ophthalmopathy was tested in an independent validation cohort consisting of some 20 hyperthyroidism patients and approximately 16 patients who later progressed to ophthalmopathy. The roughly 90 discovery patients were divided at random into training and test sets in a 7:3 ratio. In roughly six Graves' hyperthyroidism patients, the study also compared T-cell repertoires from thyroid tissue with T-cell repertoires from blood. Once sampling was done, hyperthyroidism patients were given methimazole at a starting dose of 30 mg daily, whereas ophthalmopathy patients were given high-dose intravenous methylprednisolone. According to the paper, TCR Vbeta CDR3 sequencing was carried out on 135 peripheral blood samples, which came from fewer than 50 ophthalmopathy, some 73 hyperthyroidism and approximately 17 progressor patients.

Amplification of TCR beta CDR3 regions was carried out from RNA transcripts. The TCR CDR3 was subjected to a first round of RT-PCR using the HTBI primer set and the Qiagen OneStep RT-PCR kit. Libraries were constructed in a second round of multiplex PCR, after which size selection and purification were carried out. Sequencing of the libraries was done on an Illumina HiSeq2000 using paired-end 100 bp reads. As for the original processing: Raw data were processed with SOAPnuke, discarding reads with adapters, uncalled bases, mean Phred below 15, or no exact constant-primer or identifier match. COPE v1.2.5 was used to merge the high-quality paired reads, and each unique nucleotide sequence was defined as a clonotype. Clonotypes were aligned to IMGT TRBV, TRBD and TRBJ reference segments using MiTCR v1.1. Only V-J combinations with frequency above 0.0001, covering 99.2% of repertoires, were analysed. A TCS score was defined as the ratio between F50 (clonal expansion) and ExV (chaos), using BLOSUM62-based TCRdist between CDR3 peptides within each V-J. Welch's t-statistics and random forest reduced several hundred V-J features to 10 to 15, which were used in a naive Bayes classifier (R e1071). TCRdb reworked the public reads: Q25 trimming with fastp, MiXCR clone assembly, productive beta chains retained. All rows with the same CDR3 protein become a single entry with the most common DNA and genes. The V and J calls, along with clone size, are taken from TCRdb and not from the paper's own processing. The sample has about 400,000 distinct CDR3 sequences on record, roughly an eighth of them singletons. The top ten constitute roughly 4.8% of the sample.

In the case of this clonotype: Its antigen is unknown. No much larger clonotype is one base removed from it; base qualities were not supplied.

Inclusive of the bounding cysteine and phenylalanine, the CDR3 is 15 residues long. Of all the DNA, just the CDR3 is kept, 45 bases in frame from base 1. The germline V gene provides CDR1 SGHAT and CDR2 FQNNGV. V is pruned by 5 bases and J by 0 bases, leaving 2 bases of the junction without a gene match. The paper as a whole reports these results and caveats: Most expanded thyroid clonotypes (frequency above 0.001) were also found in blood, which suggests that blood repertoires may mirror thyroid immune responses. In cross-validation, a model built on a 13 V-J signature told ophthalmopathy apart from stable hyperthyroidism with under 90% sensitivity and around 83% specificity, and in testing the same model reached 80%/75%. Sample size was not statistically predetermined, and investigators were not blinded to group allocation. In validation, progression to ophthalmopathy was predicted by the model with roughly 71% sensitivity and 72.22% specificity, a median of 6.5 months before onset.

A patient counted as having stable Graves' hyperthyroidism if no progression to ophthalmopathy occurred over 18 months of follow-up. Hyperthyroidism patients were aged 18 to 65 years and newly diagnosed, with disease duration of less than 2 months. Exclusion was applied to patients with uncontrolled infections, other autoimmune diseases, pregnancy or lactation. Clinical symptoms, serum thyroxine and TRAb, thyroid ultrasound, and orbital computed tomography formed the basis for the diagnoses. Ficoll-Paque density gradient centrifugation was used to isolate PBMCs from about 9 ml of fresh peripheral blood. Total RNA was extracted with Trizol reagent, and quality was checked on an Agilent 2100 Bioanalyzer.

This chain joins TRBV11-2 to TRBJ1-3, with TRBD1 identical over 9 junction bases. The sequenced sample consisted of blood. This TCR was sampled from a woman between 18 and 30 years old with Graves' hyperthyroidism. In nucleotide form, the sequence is TGTGCCAGCAGCCGGACAGGGGACTCTGGAAACACCATATATTTT. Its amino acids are CASSRTGDSGNTIYF.